Following are 23 T cell receptor beta chains from one sample sequenced in a study of cytomegalovirus exposure and HLA in healthy donors. A multiplex PCR was run with 60 Vbeta primers and 13 Jbeta primers. Assay used: immunoSEQ multiplex PCR; TCRdb lists only in-frame clones, some missing. This sample has 110,000 or so clones; roughly 80% occur once, and the top ten carry roughly 5%. Specimen: PBMCs. Receptors were obtained from a woman between 25 and 40 years old in good health and CMV-seropositive.

The rearrangement uses TRBV5-5 and TRBJ1-2; D is unclear. The CDR3 spans 16 residues. Germline V gene sequence: CDR1 SGHKS, CDR2 YYEKEE (reference sequence). The germline V and J ends were trimmed by 0 bases and 5 bases, with 17 bases remaining between them. The CDR3 DNA sequence: TGTGCCAGCAGCTTGGTTAGTTACAGCCCTGTATATGGCTACACCTTC. Protein sequence: CASSLVSYSPVYGYTF.

This clone was seen a handful of times. The chain has TRBV5-1 and TRBJ2-7, with D possibly TRBD2 on 5 matching bases. CDR3 length equals 14 residues. The V gene's germline CDR1 is SGHRS and CDR2 YFSETQ. V was clipped by 0 bases and J by 6 bases, with 13 bases between them. The CDR3 nucleotides are TGCGCCAGCAGCTTGGGGGGAGAGGCCCTCGAGCAGTACTTC. Translating gives CASSLGGEALEQYF.

The rearrangement links TRBV29-1 to TRBJ2-5, with a tentative D call TRBD1 (5 bases). CDR1 and CDR2 (germline): SQVTM, ANQGSEA. This CDR3 has 13 amino acids. V gave up 4 bases and J gave up 2 bases, with 11 bases separating them. In nucleotides, the CDR3 is TGCAGCGTTGCCAGGGATAGGCAAGAGACCCAGTACTTC. Translated, it gives CSVARDRQETQYF.

This chain links TRBV30 with TRBJ2-5; D uncertain. The CDR3 is 9 amino acids. From germline, CDR1 is GTSNPN and CDR2 SVGIG (reference sequence). Trimming removed 7 bases at V and 5 bases at J, with 5 bases between. CDR3 bases: TGTGCCTTCGGGGAGACCCAGTACTTC. Translated, it gives CAFGETQYF.

CDR3 region: CASSLAGRGPAFF. The CDR3 coding sequence is TGTGCCAGCAGCTTAGCTGGGAGGGGCCCAGCTTTCTTT. This rearrangement joins TRBV11-3 to TRBJ1-1, with a tentative D call TRBD1 (5 bases). The CDR3 loop spans 13 amino acids. Per the germline V gene, CDR1 is SGHNT and CDR2 is YENEEA. The V and J ends lost 1 base and 10 bases respectively, with 13 bases between them.

V gene TRBV7-4 combines with J gene TRBJ1-5; D possibly corresponds to TRBD1 (6 bases). The V gene lost 5 bases and the J gene lost 11 bases, with 19 bases spanning the gap. The CDR3 covers 14 residues. Germline-derived CDR1 and CDR2 are SGHVT and SQSDAQ. In DNA, the CDR3 is TGTGCCAGCAGCCACGGGGCAGGGGAGATGACCCAGCATTTT. This sequence encodes CASSHGAGEMTQHF.

This sequence joins TRBV5-1 and TRBJ2-1; 7 bases are shared with TRBD2. The ends lost 4 bases at V and 0 bases at J; junction bases unmatched: 7. The germline CDR1 and CDR2 sequences are SGHRS and YFSETQ. This CDR3 is 16 amino acids long. CDR3 coding DNA: TGCGCCAGCAGCCAGCAATCTAGCGGCTCCTACAATGAGCAGTTCTTC. Encoded protein: CASSQQSSGSYNEQFF.

The V gene is TRBV19, the J gene TRBJ1-3; D uncertain. Looked up from germline, CDR1 is LNHDA and CDR2 is SQIVND (reference sequence). V lost 7 bases to trimming and J lost 8 bases, with 18 bases between them. The CDR3 is 14 amino acids. CDR3 DNA: TGTGCCAGTACTACTTGGGAGGGCGTTGACACCATATATTTT. This sequence encodes CASTTWEGVDTIYF.

V usage is TRBV6-1 and J usage is TRBJ1-2; D unresolved. The CDR3 has 16 residues. V was pared by 2 bases and J by 0 bases, with 13 bases between. Germline V gene sequence: CDR1 MNHNS, CDR2 SASEGT. The DNA of the CDR3 is TGTGCCAGCAGTGAAAACCCCCCAGGATCTAACTATGGCTACACCTTC. Translating gives CASSENPPGSNYGYTF.

The V and J genes are TRBV6-1 and TRBJ1-3; possibly TRBD1 for D (5 bases). The V and J ends lost 2 bases and 4 bases respectively, with 9 bases between them. Germline lookup yields CDR1 MNHNS and CDR2 SASEGT. This CDR3 is built from 14 residues. The CDR3 coding sequence is TGTGCCAGCAGTGAACAGGGCGCCGGAAACACCATATATTTT. Its protein product is CASSEQGAGNTIYF.

V and J are TRBV4-1 and TRBJ2-1, with 9 nucleotides matching TRBD1. Germline assignment: CDR1 MGHRA and CDR2 YSYEKL. V lost 2 bases, J lost 8 bases, and 10 bases stayed unmatched. This CDR3 contains 16 residues. The chain's CDR3 is CASSQHRDRVIDEQFF. The CDR3 DNA sequence: TGCGCCAGCAGCCAACACCGGGACAGGGTGATCGATGAGCAGTTCTTC.

This chain connects TRBV7-2 to TRBJ2-7; D is perhaps TRBD1 (6 bases). V lost 7 bases and J lost 0, with 13 bases in between. This CDR3 contains 14 residues. Looked up from germline, CDR1 is SGHTA and CDR2 is FQGNSA. CDR3 nucleotides: TGTGCCAGCAACCCCACAGGGAACTCCTACGAGCAGTACTTC. Residues: CASNPTGNSYEQYF.

The chain links TRBV10-3 to TRBJ1-1; maybe TRBD1 (5 bases). CDR1 and CDR2 (germline): ENHRY, SYGVKD. CDR3 size: 17 residues. Trimming left V 4 bases short and J 1 base short, with 19 bases between. DNA for the CDR3: TGTGCCATCAGTGTGACCCGGGGGGGGAGGGAGAACACTGAAGCTTTCTTT. Encoded protein: CAISVTRGGRENTEAFF.

The gene calls are TRBV19 and TRBJ1-1; 10 nucleotides line up with TRBD1. CDR1 and CDR2 from the germline V gene are LNHDA and SQIVND (reference sequence). The CDR3 sequence is 14 residues long. V lost 6 bases, J lost 6 bases, and 7 bases stayed unmatched. CDR3 region: CASRQTGGSPEAFF. DNA of the CDR3: TGTGCCAGTAGGCAGACAGGGGGCAGCCCTGAAGCTTTCTTT.

The chain joins TRBV18 to TRBJ2-5; TRBD1 matches at 8 bases. V dropped 4 bases and J dropped 2; count of bases not matched to a gene: 6. This CDR3 region has 15 residues. CDR1 KGHSH and CDR2 LQKENI come from the germline V gene. Here the CDR3 DNA reads TGTGCCAGCTCACTCGGGACAGGAGAACAAGAGACCCAGTACTTC. It specifies CASSLGTGEQETQYF.

The DNA of the CDR3 is TGTGCCGAAAACAGGGGGAGGAACACTGAAGCTTTCTTT. Its protein product is CAENRGRNTEAFF. The genes are TRBV30 and TRBJ1-1; TRBD1 aligns across 8 bases. Germline lookup yields CDR1 GTSNPN and CDR2 SVGIG (reference sequence). V lost 8 bases and J lost 1; bases outside the gene matches: 6. The CDR3 sequence is 13 residues long.

A single count supports this clone. V gene TRBV29-1 combines with J gene TRBJ1-2; D is ambiguous. Trimming removed 7 bases from V and 7 bases from J, with 16 bases in between. CDR1 and CDR2 (germline): SQVTM, ANQGSEA. This CDR3 spans 12 amino acids. The CDR3 nucleotides are TGCAGCGGAGATACAGTGAAGAGTGGCTACACCTTC. It encodes CSGDTVKSGYTF.

The chain uses TRBV9 and TRBJ1-2; D unclear. The V end lost 4 bases, the J end lost 5 bases, and 24 bases lay between the germline ends. CDR3 length: 17 amino acids. The germline CDR1 and CDR2 sequences are SGDLS and YYNGEE. The CDR3 region has the DNA TGTGCCAGCAGCCCTAGTCAATTGCCCACTCCCGCGTATGGCTACACCTTC. Its translation: CASSPSQLPTPAYGYTF.

The gene calls are TRBV5-1 and TRBJ2-5; 9 bases fit TRBD2. The germline CDR1 and CDR2 sequences are SGHRS and YFSETQ. Trimming at V came to 6 bases and at J to 5 bases, leaving 20 bases not matched to a gene. The CDR3 length is 18 residues. CDR3 protein: CASIYGSPSGISKETQYF. CDR3 nucleotide sequence: TGCGCCAGCATCTACGGTTCGCCTAGCGGGATCTCCAAGGAGACCCAGTACTTC.

CDR3 sequence (DNA): TGTGCCAGCAGTGGATTGGGAGTAAAAACCGGGGAGCTGTTTTTT. It yields the protein CASSGLGVKTGELFF. The chain combines TRBV2 with TRBJ2-2; tentative D call: TRBD2 (5 bases). CDR1 SNHLY and CDR2 FYNNEI come from the germline V gene. Between the trimmed V and J ends, which lost 4 bases and 5 bases, there was a span of 14 bases. The CDR3 spans 15 residues.

V usage is TRBV6-5 and J usage is TRBJ1-2; D is ambiguous. Trimming took off 6 bases at V and 4 bases at J, with 12 bases between the two ends. CDR3 size: 13 residues. The germline V gene encodes CDR1 MNHEY and CDR2 SVGAGI. The CDR3 loop is CASSLRPFYGYTF. The CDR3 DNA reads as TGTGCCAGCAGCCTACGTCCTTTCTATGGCTACACCTTC.

V is TRBV11-3 and J is TRBJ2-1, with 12 bases fitting TRBD2. Germline V gives CDR1 SGHNT, CDR2 YENEEA. CDR3 length: 15 amino acids. Trimming cost V 6 bases and J 7 bases; bases outside gene matches: 7. The CDR3 DNA reads as TGTGCCAGCAGTTCCGGGACTAGCGGGTGGAATGAGCAGTTCTTC. Translating it yields CASSSGTSGWNEQFF.

The V gene is TRBV19, the J gene TRBJ1-1; 7 positions match TRBD1. V was pared by 7 bases and J by 3 bases, with 5 bases of the junction left unmatched. The germline CDR1 and CDR2 sequences are LNHDA and SQIVND (reference sequence). This CDR3 has 13 amino acids. The CDR3 spells CASIGQEHTEAFF. DNA for the CDR3: TGTGCCAGTATAGGACAGGAACACACTGAAGCTTTCTTT.